The next 27 T cell receptor beta chains were all read from a single sample in a study of circulating CD8 cells and anti-PD-1 response in melanoma. From live CD3+CD8+TCRalphabeta+ cells, four PD-1 and/or TIGIT subsets were sorted. Each library started from roughly 15 ng of total RNA using the QIAseq Immune Repertoire TCR panel. MiXCR, applied by TCRdb to the reads, yields one record per CDR3 protein. The sample consists of about 490 distinct CDR3 sequences, roughly 7.3% of them appearing once. Source: CD8+ T cells from PBMCs, taken at baseline or after one month of anti-PD-1 therapy (not recorded which). The receptors derive from a human donor with melanoma.

This clonotype is judged medium-sized (0.01 to 0.1%). This chain links TRBV20-1 with TRBJ2-7; D is uncertain. Germline loops: CDR1 DFQATT, CDR2 SNEGSKA (reference sequence). This CDR3 is 16 amino acids long. V lost 3 bases and J 0 bases, leaving 18 bases between the germline ends. The CDR3, as DNA: TGCAGTGCTAGGACCCCAATGAGTATCGGCTCCTACGAGCAGTACTTC. Amino acids: CSARTPMSIGSYEQYF.

The V and J genes are TRBV20-1 and TRBJ1-2, with D perhaps TRBD1 (6 bases). V was shortened by 6 bases and J by 0 bases, with 14 bases between the two germline ends. This CDR3 region has 14 residues. The germline gives CDR1 DFQATT, CDR2 SNEGSKA (reference sequence). CDR3 bases: TGCAGTGCCCCAGACAGGATAACTAACTATGGCTACACCTTC. Protein product: CSAPDRITNYGYTF.

Relative to its sample, this clonotype is large. The CDR3 DNA follows: TGTGCCAGCAGCTTGTTGGCCGGGACACCCCTCGAGCAGTACTTC. Protein sequence: CASSLLAGTPLEQYF. The chain recombines TRBV7-2 with TRBJ2-7, with D possibly matching TRBD1 (6 bases). The CDR3 sequence is 15 residues long. Per the germline V gene, CDR1 is SGHTA and CDR2 is FQGNSA. V was shortened by 3 bases and J by 6 bases, with 18 bases between the two germline ends.

This clonotype is termed hyperexpanded. This chain connects TRBV6-1 to TRBJ2-4, with TRBD2 matching 14 bases. CDR1 and CDR2 (germline): MNHNS, SASEGT. This CDR3 is built from 18 residues. V dropped 4 bases and J dropped 1; count of bases not matched to a gene: 6. The CDR3 region has the DNA TGTGCCAGCAGTGGAAGGACTAGCGGGGGGAACGCCAAAAACATTCAGTACTTC. It specifies CASSGRTSGGNAKNIQYF.

The table lists this clonotype with a few counts. The chain links TRBV7-9 to TRBJ2-5; D is unclear. V lost 2 bases to trimming and J lost 5 bases, with 15 bases between them. Germline V lookup: CDR1 SEHNR, CDR2 FQNEAQ (reference sequence). The CDR3 runs to 15 residues. DNA for the CDR3: TGTGCCAGCAGCTTATCGGAAGGACCCCAGGAGACCCAGTACTTC. This sequence encodes CASSLSEGPQETQYF.

This clonotype ranks as large. The rearrangement joins TRBV27 to TRBJ2-1, with D unclear. Germline loops: CDR1 MNHEY, CDR2 SMNVEV (reference sequence). Trimming removed 6 bases from V and 0 bases from J, with 12 bases in between. This CDR3 contains 15 residues. CDR3 loop: CASSVSSSSYNEQFF. The CDR3 DNA is TGTGCCAGCAGCGTTAGCTCAAGCTCCTACAATGAGCAGTTCTTC.

This clonotype is large (0.1 to 1%) in the sample. This rearrangement joins TRBV24-1 to TRBJ2-7; TRBD1 matches 9 bases. This CDR3 is built from 16 residues. Per the germline V gene, CDR1 is KGHDR and CDR2 is SFDVKD. V lost 5 bases and J lost 3; bases outside the gene matches: 10. The CDR3 here is CATSGSTGQGNYEQYF. The CDR3 DNA is TGTGCCACCAGTGGAAGTACGGGACAGGGAAACTACGAGCAGTACTTC.

This clonotype turned up a few times. The CDR3 protein is CSARDRQGGLNSPLHF. CDR3 sequence (DNA): TGCAGTGCTAGAGATCGGCAGGGGGGACTTAATTCACCCCTCCACTTT. The chain links TRBV20-1 to TRBJ1-6, with 7 bases matching TRBD1. CDR3 length: 16 residues. V gave up 0 bases and J gave up 6 bases; unmatched junction bases: 8. Germline V gives CDR1 DFQATT, CDR2 SNEGSKA (reference sequence).

The V gene is TRBV7-3, the J gene TRBJ2-2; 7 bases are a match to TRBD2. V lost 1 base, J lost 5 bases, and 4 bases stayed unmatched. From germline, CDR1 is SGHTA and CDR2 FQGTGA. The CDR3 is 15 amino acids. The CDR3 reads CASSLNPGGTGELFF. CDR3 in DNA: TGTGCCAGCAGCTTAAACCCGGGGGGAACCGGGGAGCTGTTTTTT.

This clonotype is categorized as large (0.1 to 1%). This rearrangement joins TRBV29-1 to TRBJ2-1; 10 nucleotides match TRBD2. The V gene's germline CDR1 is SQVTM and CDR2 ANQGSEA. Trimming cost V 4 bases and J 5 bases; bases outside gene matches: 2. This CDR3 has 13 amino acids. As DNA, the CDR3 is TGCAGCGTTGTTGGACTAGCGGACAATGAGCAGTTCTTC. It is translated as CSVVGLADNEQFF.

Points on this clonotype: A clone one base away is much larger, so this may be a read error. The conserved final phenylalanine or tryptophan is absent from the CDR3, which likely points to a read error. J is TRBJ2-6 and V is TRBV5-1; no firm D call. This CDR3 spans 14 amino acids. V gave up 2 bases and J gave up 1 base, with 4 bases separating them. Germline V gives CDR1 SGHRS, CDR2 YFSETQ. The CDR3 nucleotides read TGCGCCAGCAGCTTCAATTCTGGGGCCAACGTCCTGACTCTC. Encoded protein: CASSFNSGANVLTL.

The gene calls are TRBV12-3 or TRBV12-4 and TRBJ2-5; D might be TRBD2 (7 bases). V was pared by 5 bases and J by 7 bases, with 20 bases between. The CDR3 extends over 15 amino acids. The CDR3 DNA reads TGTGCCAGCAGTCTCTGGGGGGGCCGCGAGGGGACCCAGTACTTC. Its protein is CASSLWGGREGTQYF.

Judged by abundance, this clonotype is hyperexpanded. The V and J genes are TRBV20-1 and TRBJ2-1; 7 positions agree with TRBD2. The V gene's germline CDR1 is DFQATT and CDR2 SNEGSKA (reference sequence). The CDR3 runs 14 residues. V trimming: 5 bases; J trimming: 8 bases; junction bases outside the gene matches: 12. Here the CDR3 DNA reads TGCAGTGCTTGGACTAGGAGGGCTGAAGATGAGCAGTTCTTC. Protein: CSAWTRRAEDEQFF.

This clonotype is large by share. This chain uses TRBV7-3 with TRBJ2-1, with D possibly called TRBD1 or TRBD2 (5 bases each). Per germline, CDR1 SGHTA and CDR2 FQGTGA. V was cut by 0 bases and J by 8 bases, with 8 bases left in between. CDR3 length equals 13 residues. The CDR3 loop is CASSLTGTDEQFF. CDR3 coding DNA: TGTGCCAGCAGCTTAACGGGGACGGATGAGCAGTTCTTC.

By share of the sample, this clonotype is large (0.1 to 1%). The DNA for the CDR3 is TGTGCCAGCAGTACACTAGCGGGGGTTGGAACCGGGGAGCTGTTTTTT. It codes for CASSTLAGVGTGELFF. This chain joins TRBV27 and TRBJ2-2; 11 nucleotides agree with TRBD2. CDR3 length equals 16 residues. V lost 5 bases to trimming and J lost 5 bases; unmatched junction nucleotides: 7. CDR1 and CDR2 from the germline V gene are MNHEY and SMNVEV (reference sequence).

Relative to its sample, this clonotype is medium-sized. Written as DNA, the CDR3 is TGTGCCAGCAGCGTCACAGGGGGTACCGCCTACGAGCAGTACTTC. Protein product: CASSVTGGTAYEQYF. The J gene is TRBJ2-7, the V gene TRBV9; 8 nucleotides agree with TRBD1. The ends lost 2 bases at V and 2 bases at J; junction bases unmatched: 6. The length of the CDR3 is 15 residues. Per the germline V gene, CDR1 is SGDLS and CDR2 is YYNGEE.

This clonotype turned up a few times. The chain is built from TRBV12-3 or TRBV12-4 and TRBJ1-5; unclear D gene. V shed 8 bases and J shed 2 bases, with 13 bases lying between them. The CDR3 covers 14 residues. The CDR3 DNA sequence: TGTGCCAGCGGTAAAGGGCTAGGCAATCAGCCCCAGCATTTT. Amino acid sequence: CASGKGLGNQPQHF.

This clonotype appeared a few times. This chain links TRBV6-1 with TRBJ2-3, with TRBD1 matching over 9 bases. In germline, CDR1 is MNHNS, CDR2 SASEGT. CDR3 length equals 16 residues. The V and J ends lost 2 bases and 0 bases, in that order; junction bases with no gene match: 3. The CDR3 reads CASSEQGTGSTDTQYF. The DNA of the CDR3 is TGTGCCAGCAGTGAACAAGGGACAGGGAGCACAGATACGCAGTATTTT.

This clonotype came up a few times. The chain is built from TRBV28 and TRBJ2-1, with 16 nucleotides matching TRBD2. This CDR3 contains 18 residues. Germline CDR1 reads MDHEN; CDR2 reads SYDVKM. Trimming cost V 6 bases and J 4 bases; bases outside gene matches: 9. This chain's CDR3 is CASRPEGLAGGLYNEQFF. CDR3 sequence (DNA): TGTGCCAGCAGACCCGAGGGACTAGCGGGGGGGCTATACAATGAGCAGTTCTTC.

This clonotype ranks as large (0.1 to 1%). This chain connects TRBV4-3 to TRBJ1-6; D is perhaps TRBD1 (5 bases). V was clipped by 0 bases and J by 10 bases, with 13 bases between them. CDR1 LGHNA and CDR2 YSLEER come from the germline V gene. The CDR3 totals 15 residues. The CDR3 DNA reads as TGCGCCAGCAGCCAAGATGAAAGGGACCAATCACCCCTCCACTTT. It specifies CASSQDERDQSPLHF.

In this sample, this clonotype is large. V gene TRBV29-1 combines with J gene TRBJ2-3, with 11 bases identical to TRBD2. The CDR3 is 15 residues long. V lost 4 bases, J lost 0 bases, and 3 bases stayed unmatched. Germline CDR1 is SQVTM and CDR2 is ANQGSEA. CDR3 DNA sequence: TGCAGCGTTGCTAGCGGGGGGCCTAGCACAGATACGCAGTATTTT. Translation gives CSVASGGPSTDTQYF.

In this sample, this clonotype is large. The V and J genes are TRBV19 and TRBJ1-1; tentatively, D is TRBD1 (6 bases). The germline gives CDR1 LNHDA, CDR2 SQIVND (reference sequence). Trimming removed 11 bases at V and 3 bases at J, with 19 bases between. This CDR3 region has 14 residues. DNA of the CDR3: TGTGCCGTGAGGCGGGGGGCATGGGACACTGAAGCTTTCTTT. It translates to CAVRRGAWDTEAFF.

As for this clonotype: This may come from a read error, since a much larger clone is one base off. The V call is TRBV28, the J call TRBJ2-7, with D possibly called TRBD1 or TRBD2 (5 bases each). The CDR3 is 14 residues long. Germline lookup yields CDR1 MDHEN and CDR2 SYDVKM. CDR3 residues: CASSLWGTSYEQHF. DNA for the CDR3: TGTGCCAGCAGTTTGTGGGGGACCTCCTACGAGCAGCACTTC.

By proportion, this clonotype is medium-sized. The CDR3 nucleotides are TGCGCCAGCAGCTTCAATTCTGGGGCCAACGTCCTGACTTTC. This encodes CASSFNSGANVLTF. The chain combines TRBV5-1 with TRBJ2-6; D is uncertain. The CDR3 sequence is 14 residues long. Trimming stripped 2 bases from V and 1 base from J, with 4 bases between. Per germline, CDR1 SGHRS and CDR2 YFSETQ.

By sample fraction, this clonotype is large. The chain employs TRBV7-9 and TRBJ2-5; D unclear. The CDR3 extends over 15 amino acids. From germline, CDR1 is SEHNR and CDR2 FQNEAQ (reference sequence). The V and J ends lost 1 base and 2 bases respectively, with 11 bases between them. The CDR3 sequence is CASSLVLDRQETQYF. The CDR3 bases are TGTGCCAGCAGCTTAGTCCTAGATAGACAAGAGACCCAGTACTTC.

By frequency in the sample, this clonotype is large. This chain connects TRBV21-1 to TRBJ1-1. TRBV21-1 corresponds to a pseudogene. The CDR3 covers 15 residues. DNA of the CDR3: TGTGCCAGCAGCAATCTACAACCGATGAACACTGAAGCTTTCTTT. Protein: CASSNLQPMNTEAFF.

This clonotype turned up a few times. The chain has TRBV12-3 or TRBV12-4 and TRBJ2-5, with D hard to call. Trimming left V 4 bases short and J 7 bases short, with 10 bases between. This CDR3 contains 12 residues. The CDR3 region is CASSSGSGTQYF. Here the CDR3 DNA reads TGTGCCAGCAGTTCTGGATCAGGGACCCAGTACTTC.